This is a list of T cell receptor beta chains from one sample in a study of cytomegalovirus exposure and HLA in healthy donors. The protocol was immunoSEQ multiplex PCR, while the TCRdb copy is restricted to in-frame clones and leaves out a portion. The sample contains under 300,000 clones, about 90% of which appear only once. The specimen was PBMCs. These receptors were collected from a young woman in good health and CMV-seropositive. CDR3s include the opening cysteine and the closing phenylalanine or tryptophan. Each record gives: CDR3 DNA, CDR3 protein, D gene, J gene, V gene, clone size. D genes are given only for firm matches. Clone size appears in some rows only: once, few, many, or a class for an expanded clone.

CDR3nt: TGTGCTAGTGGTTTGGTACAGACAGGCTACACTGAAGCTTTCTTT; CDR3aa: CASGLVQTGYTEAFF; d_gene: NA; j_gene: TRBJ1-1; v_gene: TRBV12-5; abundance: NA
CDR3nt: TGTGCCAGCAGTTTAGGGGCGGGACAGTATGAAGCTTTCTTT; CDR3aa: CASSLGAGQYEAFF; d_gene: TRBD1; j_gene: TRBJ1-1; v_gene: TRBV28; abundance: once
CDR3nt: TGTGCCAGCAGCCCTTCGGGGGGATTTTCCTACGAGCAGTACTTC; CDR3aa: CASSPSGGFSYEQYF; d_gene: TRBD2; j_gene: TRBJ2-7; v_gene: TRBV7-9; abundance: NA
CDR3nt: TGTGCCTGGACCCTGGCCGGGGGAGGTGGCTACACCTTC; CDR3aa: CAWTLAGGGGYTF; d_gene: NA; j_gene: TRBJ1-2; v_gene: TRBV30; abundance: few
CDR3nt: TGTGCCAGCAGCCCCTGGCTAGCGGAGTGCAATGAGCAGTTCTTC; CDR3aa: CASSPWLAECNEQFF; d_gene: NA; j_gene: TRBJ2-1; v_gene: TRBV12-1; abundance: NA
CDR3nt: TGTGCCAGCAGCTTGGGACAGTTCTCCTACGAGCAGTACTTC; CDR3aa: CASSLGQFSYEQYF; d_gene: NA; j_gene: TRBJ2-7; v_gene: TRBV5-6; abundance: NA
CDR3nt: TGTGCCAGCAGCCGAGGACAGATGACCCTCTCCTACGAGCAGTACTTC; CDR3aa: CASSRGQMTLSYEQYF; d_gene: NA; j_gene: TRBJ2-7; v_gene: TRBV21-1; abundance: NA
CDR3nt: TGTGCCAGCAGCTTAGGGGACAGGAACTATGGCTACACCTTC; CDR3aa: CASSLGDRNYGYTF; d_gene: TRBD1; j_gene: TRBJ1-2; v_gene: TRBV7-9; abundance: NA
CDR3nt: TGTGCCAGCAGTGCACGTCAACAGGGTCCCTATGGCTACACCTTC; CDR3aa: CASSARQQGPYGYTF; d_gene: NA; j_gene: TRBJ1-2; v_gene: TRBV2; abundance: NA
CDR3nt: TGTGCCACCAGCAGAGATAGGTTCGGGTCCTATGAAAAACTGTTTTTT; CDR3aa: CATSRDRFGSYEKLFF; d_gene: NA; j_gene: TRBJ1-4; v_gene: TRBV15; abundance: NA
CDR3nt: TGCGCCAGCAGCTTGGCCTCGGACAGGGTTAAAGACACCATATATTTT; CDR3aa: CASSLASDRVKDTIYF; d_gene: TRBD1; j_gene: TRBJ1-3; v_gene: TRBV5-1; abundance: NA
CDR3nt: TGCGCCAGCAGCGAGGGTGGGACTAGCATCGTCGCAGATACGCAGTATTTT; CDR3aa: CASSEGGTSIVADTQYF; d_gene: TRBD2; j_gene: TRBJ2-3; v_gene: TRBV5-1; abundance: NA
CDR3nt: TGTGCCAGCAGCTTTGAGGGGGCAGGCACTGAAGCTTTCTTT; CDR3aa: CASSFEGAGTEAFF; d_gene: TRBD1; j_gene: TRBJ1-1; v_gene: TRBV5-5; abundance: NA
CDR3nt: TGTGCCAGCACCAGAGAGCGGGCCTCCTACGAGCAGTACTTC; CDR3aa: CASTRERASYEQYF; d_gene: NA; j_gene: TRBJ2-7; v_gene: TRBV28; abundance: few
CDR3nt: TGTGCCAGTAGTATTACTAGCGGGGGAAACAATGAGCAGTTCTTC; CDR3aa: CASSITSGGNNEQFF; d_gene: TRBD2; j_gene: TRBJ2-1; v_gene: TRBV19; abundance: NA
CDR3nt: TGTGCCACCAGCAGAGTTGGGGGGACCTACGAGCAGTACTTC; CDR3aa: CATSRVGGTYEQYF; d_gene: NA; j_gene: TRBJ2-7; v_gene: TRBV15; abundance: NA
CDR3nt: TGTGCCAGCAGTTGGACAGAAGGGGCCACTGAAGCTTTCTTT; CDR3aa: CASSWTEGATEAFF; d_gene: NA; j_gene: TRBJ1-1; v_gene: TRBV27; abundance: NA
CDR3nt: TGCAGCGTGAAAGTCCTAGGAGAAGAAGCTTTCTTT; CDR3aa: CSVKVLGEEAFF; d_gene: NA; j_gene: TRBJ1-1; v_gene: TRBV29-1; abundance: NA
CDR3nt: TGCAGCGTCCTAGCGGCCTACAATGAGCAGTTCTTC; CDR3aa: CSVLAAYNEQFF; d_gene: TRBD2; j_gene: TRBJ2-1; v_gene: TRBV29-1; abundance: NA
CDR3nt: TGTGCCAGCAGCTTAGCGGGAGAGTGGGATACGCAGTATTTT; CDR3aa: CASSLAGEWDTQYF; d_gene: NA; j_gene: TRBJ2-3; v_gene: TRBV7-8; abundance: NA
CDR3nt: TGTGCCAGCAGTGCTAGCGGGAGGCGGACCGGGGAGCTGTTTTTT; CDR3aa: CASSASGRRTGELFF; d_gene: TRBD2; j_gene: TRBJ2-2; v_gene: TRBV2; abundance: NA
CDR3nt: TGTGCCAGCAGCTTAGCGGCTTCCTACGAGCAGTACTTC; CDR3aa: CASSLAASYEQYF; d_gene: NA; j_gene: TRBJ2-7; v_gene: TRBV5-4; abundance: NA
CDR3nt: TGTGCCAGCAGCTGGGCCCCGGACAGCCATAGCTACAATGAGCAGTTCTTC; CDR3aa: CASSWAPDSHSYNEQFF; d_gene: NA; j_gene: TRBJ2-1; v_gene: TRBV11-2; abundance: NA
CDR3nt: TGTGCCAGCAGTTTCAGCGGGAGCTACAATGAGCAGTTCTTC; CDR3aa: CASSFSGSYNEQFF; d_gene: TRBD2; j_gene: TRBJ2-1; v_gene: TRBV7-6; abundance: NA
CDR3nt: TGTGCCAGCAGTTTTAACCCAGGTTTCACTGGAAACACCATATATTTT; CDR3aa: CASSFNPGFTGNTIYF; d_gene: NA; j_gene: TRBJ1-3; v_gene: TRBV6-5; abundance: NA
CDR3nt: TGTGCCAGTAGTGCGGGACTTAACACCGGGGAGCTGTTTTTT; CDR3aa: CASSAGLNTGELFF; d_gene: NA; j_gene: TRBJ2-2; v_gene: TRBV19; abundance: NA
CDR3nt: TGTGCCAGCAGCCCGACAGGGTCTAATGAGCAGTTCTTC; CDR3aa: CASSPTGSNEQFF; d_gene: TRBD1; j_gene: TRBJ2-1; v_gene: TRBV7-9; abundance: NA
CDR3nt: TGCGCCAGCAGCCAAGACTTGGGGACAGGGCAGTACTTC; CDR3aa: CASSQDLGTGQYF; d_gene: TRBD1; j_gene: TRBJ2-7; v_gene: TRBV4-1; abundance: few
CDR3nt: TGTGCCAGCAGCGATAGCGGGAGTCCCAACTTAGCCAAAAACATTCAGTACTTC; CDR3aa: CASSDSGSPNLAKNIQYF; d_gene: TRBD2; j_gene: TRBJ2-4; v_gene: TRBV28; abundance: NA
CDR3nt: TGTGCCAGCAGCTTCAGGGGGTCCTACGAGCAGTACTTC; CDR3aa: CASSFRGSYEQYF; d_gene: TRBD1; j_gene: TRBJ2-7; v_gene: TRBV13; abundance: once
CDR3nt: TGCAGCGTGGAACGACAGGGGAACACTGAAGCTTTCTTT; CDR3aa: CSVERQGNTEAFF; d_gene: TRBD1; j_gene: TRBJ1-1; v_gene: TRBV29-1; abundance: NA
CDR3nt: TGTGCCAGCACAGGAGATTTGGCGGGACCCTACGAGCAGTACTTC; CDR3aa: CASTGDLAGPYEQYF; d_gene: NA; j_gene: TRBJ2-7; v_gene: TRBV2; abundance: NA
CDR3nt: TGTGCCAGCAGCCTCTGGGAGGATGGGGCCAACGTCCTGACTTTC; CDR3aa: CASSLWEDGANVLTF; d_gene: NA; j_gene: TRBJ2-6; v_gene: TRBV28; abundance: NA
CDR3nt: TGTGCCAGCAGTTTTCTGAGTAATGAAAAACTGTTTTTT; CDR3aa: CASSFLSNEKLFF; d_gene: NA; j_gene: TRBJ1-4; v_gene: TRBV25-1; abundance: NA
CDR3nt: TGTGCCAGCAGTGTTCTCCAAGAGACCCAGTACTTC; CDR3aa: CASSVLQETQYF; d_gene: NA; j_gene: TRBJ2-5; v_gene: TRBV2; abundance: NA
CDR3nt: TGTGCCAGCAGCTTATTACGGCGGGATACGCAGTATTTT; CDR3aa: CASSLLRRDTQYF; d_gene: NA; j_gene: TRBJ2-3; v_gene: TRBV7-9; abundance: NA
CDR3nt: TGTGCCAGCAGTTATTCGACCGGAGCCACCGGGGAGCTGTTTTTT; CDR3aa: CASSYSTGATGELFF; d_gene: NA; j_gene: TRBJ2-2; v_gene: TRBV6-5; abundance: NA
CDR3nt: TGTGCCAGTAGCAAGACAGCGAACACCGGGGAGCTGTTTTTT; CDR3aa: CASSKTANTGELFF; d_gene: NA; j_gene: TRBJ2-2; v_gene: TRBV19; abundance: NA
CDR3nt: TGCGCCAGCAGCTCGACAGGATCTGGAAACACCATATATTTT; CDR3aa: CASSSTGSGNTIYF; d_gene: NA; j_gene: TRBJ1-3; v_gene: TRBV5-1; abundance: few
CDR3nt: TGTGCCACCCAGGAGGGGCGCTCCTACGAGCAGTACTTC; CDR3aa: CATQEGRSYEQYF; d_gene: NA; j_gene: TRBJ2-7; v_gene: TRBV15; abundance: NA
CDR3nt: TGTGCCAGCAGCGTAACCCGGGACAGGGGGCGCTACGAGCAGTACTTC; CDR3aa: CASSVTRDRGRYEQYF; d_gene: TRBD1; j_gene: TRBJ2-7; v_gene: TRBV11-3; abundance: NA
CDR3nt: TGTGCCAGCAGTTTTTTAAACTCGAACACTGAAGCTTTCTTT; CDR3aa: CASSFLNSNTEAFF; d_gene: NA; j_gene: TRBJ1-1; v_gene: TRBV28; abundance: NA
CDR3nt: TGCGCCAGCAGCTTGGGACAGGGGGCTCTTGACACTGAAGCTTTCTTT; CDR3aa: CASSLGQGALDTEAFF; d_gene: TRBD1; j_gene: TRBJ1-1; v_gene: TRBV5-1; abundance: NA
CDR3nt: TGTGCCAGCAGCTTAGAACAGGGGATTCCCTATGGCTACACCTTC; CDR3aa: CASSLEQGIPYGYTF; d_gene: TRBD1; j_gene: TRBJ1-2; v_gene: TRBV7-2; abundance: NA
CDR3nt: TGTGCCAGCAGCTTAGGAGGGACAGGGGAAGCGGAGGGCTACACCTTC; CDR3aa: CASSLGGTGEAEGYTF; d_gene: TRBD1; j_gene: TRBJ1-2; v_gene: TRBV7-8; abundance: NA
CDR3nt: TGTGCCAGCTCACCAAAGGTGCTAGCGGGAGTCGCCAATGAGCAGTTCTTC; CDR3aa: CASSPKVLAGVANEQFF; d_gene: TRBD2; j_gene: TRBJ2-1; v_gene: TRBV18; abundance: NA
CDR3nt: TGTGCCAGCAGTCTTACAGGCCCCCTAGGGGGCAATGAGCAGTTCTTC; CDR3aa: CASSLTGPLGGNEQFF; d_gene: NA; j_gene: TRBJ2-1; v_gene: TRBV13; abundance: once